This TCR beta chain was obtained from a study of response to subunit inactivated influenza vaccine. This clonotype turned up a few times. Antigen specificity is unknown. The CDR3 covers 15 residues. Trimming stripped 0 bases from V and 4 bases from J, with 12 bases between. Germline V gene data show CDR1 as SGHRS and CDR2 as YFSETQ. Study findings and constraints: Few new T cells, the authors suggested, are recruited by each seasonal influenza vaccination.

TCRdb used MiXCR to reprocess the RT-PCR reads, holding one entry per CDR3 protein. The table includes around 580,000 distinct CDR3 sequences, 12% to 15% detected once. This TCR derives from a man aged 50 or older who received an inactivated influenza vaccine. The chain is built from TRBV5-1 and TRBJ2-3; D uncertain. The material was PBMCs from blood, obtained roughly 12 days after vaccination. The CDR3 sequence: CASSLEATSSDTQYF. Written as DNA, the CDR3 is TGCGCCAGCAGCTTGGAGGCGACTTCCTCAGATACGCAGTATTTT.